The text below deals with one T cell receptor (beta chain). The germline gives CDR1 SGHRS, CDR2 YFSETQ. CDR3 length: 11 residues. Trimming shortened V by 2 bases and J by 10 bases, and 9 bases separated the two germline ends. Repertoires were generated with immunoSEQ multiplex PCR, while TCRdb's copy carries only in-frame clones and drops some. The sample includes a few hundred thousand clones, roughly 85% seen only once; the top ten take under 8%. This sample was taken from a study of blood T cell repertoires in COVID-19. The receptor was derived from a woman in her forties or fifties who had been exposed to COVID-19. This chain uses TRBV5-1 with TRBJ1-1; D gene uncertain. Sequenced input: PBMCs or T cells enriched from blood (not recorded which). The CDR3 here is CASSFGQVAFF. The CDR3 region has the DNA TGCGCCAGCAGCTTTGGGCAGGTAGCTTTCTTT.